The entry that follows covers one T cell receptor (beta chain) sequence. Its antigen remains unidentified. Amplification used 60 Vbeta primers and 13 Jbeta primers. Repertoires were generated with immunoSEQ multiplex PCR, while TCRdb's copy carries only in-frame clones and drops some. Of 150,000 to 180,000 clones in the sample, under 85% were seen once. This sample is part of a study of cytomegalovirus exposure and HLA in healthy donors. Study-wide context: In a previous analysis, 117 million unique TCR beta sequences were found from 150 million to 200 million T cells.

General observations from the study: Researchers catalogued roughly 150 TCR beta chains as cytomegalovirus-associated. Association with HLA alleles at 0.05 false discovery rate was found for about 17,000 TCR beta sequences in a later analysis. In a later analysis, TCR beta V- and J-gene trimming was associated with a missense DCLRE1C variant.

CDR1 is LNHDA, CDR2 SQIVND, per germline (reference sequence). V was shortened by 0 bases and J by 7 bases, with 9 bases between the two germline ends. This CDR3 spans 13 amino acids. The receptor comes from a man in his late teens or twenties in good health and CMV-seronegative. The sample consisted of PBMCs. V and J are TRBV19 and TRBJ1-1, with D unclear. The CDR3 protein is CASSIDRRNEAFF. In DNA form, the CDR3 reads TGTGCCAGTAGTATAGATCGGCGGAATGAAGCTTTCTTT.